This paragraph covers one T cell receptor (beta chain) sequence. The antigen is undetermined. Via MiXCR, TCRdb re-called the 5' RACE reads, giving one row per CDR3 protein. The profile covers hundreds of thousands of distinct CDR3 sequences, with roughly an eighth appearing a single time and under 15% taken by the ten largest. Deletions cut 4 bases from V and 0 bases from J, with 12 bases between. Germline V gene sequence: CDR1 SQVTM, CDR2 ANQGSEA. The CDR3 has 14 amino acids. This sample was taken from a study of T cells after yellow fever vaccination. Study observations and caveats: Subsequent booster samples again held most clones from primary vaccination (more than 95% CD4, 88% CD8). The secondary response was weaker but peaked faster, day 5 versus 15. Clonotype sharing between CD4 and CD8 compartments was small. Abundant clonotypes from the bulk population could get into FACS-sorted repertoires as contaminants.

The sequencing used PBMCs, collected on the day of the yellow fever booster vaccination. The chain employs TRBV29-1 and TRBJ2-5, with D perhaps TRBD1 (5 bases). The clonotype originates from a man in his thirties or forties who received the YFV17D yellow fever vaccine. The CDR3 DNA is TGCAGCGTTGCACGCAGGGCAGACCAAGAGACCCAGTACTTC. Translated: CSVARRADQETQYF.